This T cell receptor (beta chain) was recorded in a study of blood T cell repertoires in COVID-19. Study at large: PBMCs, B-cell-depleted T cells, or T cells were the source of the cDNA or gDNA that made up the material.

V shed 6 bases and J 11 bases; nucleotides not matched to a gene: 8. CDR3 size: 12 residues. CDR1 and CDR2 (germline): SGHAT, FQNNGV. Some clones are missing from TCRdb's copy, which holds only in-frame ones; the method was immunoSEQ multiplex PCR. Among about 220,000 clones, roughly 84% were seen once, and the ten largest hold 5.5% to 7.5%. Everyone who took part was roughly 18 to 100 years old, and they came from about two dozen US areas. Clinical history as reported by participants underpinned cohort assignment. Recovered status applied to Cohort 3 donors who had two consecutive negative PCRs. It also applied to those with clearance or with symptom resolution.

The gene calls are TRBV11-2 and TRBJ1-1; TRBD1 aligns across 8 bases. This sequence originates from a middle-aged woman who had recovered from COVID-19. Sequenced material: PBMCs or T cells enriched from blood (not recorded which). The CDR3 DNA reads TGTGCCAGCAGACCGGACAGGGTTTTTGCTTTCTTT. Translating it yields CASRPDRVFAFF.